This T cell receptor beta chain stems from a study of blood T cells in healthy people across ages. This clonotype was seen a handful of times. No antigen is known for it. Study conclusions and caveats: The lack of PBMC sorting stopped any conclusive naive versus antigen-experienced comparison.

A second PCR, run for roughly 7 to 11 cycles, used a sample-barcoded 5' primer plus a J-beta primer mix. Every individual sample yielded 3 million or more paired-end reads (each containing CDR3). MiXCR, applied by TCRdb to the 5' RACE reads, yields one record per CDR3 protein. This table has hundreds of thousands of distinct CDR3 sequences, around 31% appearing once. The V gene's germline CDR1 is SGDLS and CDR2 YYNGEE. The ends were cut back, 4 bases at V and 0 bases at J, with 19 bases in the middle. The CDR3 runs to 18 residues. V usage is TRBV9 and J usage is TRBJ2-2; D could derive from TRBD1 or TRBD2 (6 bases each). Sequencing was carried out using blood. The TCR comes from a woman of 80 years or more in good health. For the CDR3, the DNA is TGTGCCAGCAGCCCCCGGGGGCTCCGAGTCGCGAACACCGGGGAGCTGTTTTTT. Translated, it gives CASSPRGLRVANTGELFF.